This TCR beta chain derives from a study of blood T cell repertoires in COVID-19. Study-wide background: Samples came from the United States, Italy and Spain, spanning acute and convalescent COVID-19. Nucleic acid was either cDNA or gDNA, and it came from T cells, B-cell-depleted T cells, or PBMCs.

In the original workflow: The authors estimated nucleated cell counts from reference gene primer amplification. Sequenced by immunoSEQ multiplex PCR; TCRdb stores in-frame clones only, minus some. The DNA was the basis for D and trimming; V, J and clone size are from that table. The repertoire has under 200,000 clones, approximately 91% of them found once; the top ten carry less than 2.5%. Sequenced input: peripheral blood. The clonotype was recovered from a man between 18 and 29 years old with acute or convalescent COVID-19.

CDR3 residues: CATSGTELSNQPQHF. The DNA of the CDR3 is TGTGCCACCAGTGGGACAGAACTGAGCAATCAGCCCCAGCATTTT. The chain employs TRBV24-1 and TRBJ1-5, with TRBD1 as a possible D gene (6 bases). Germline CDR1 is KGHDR and CDR2 is SFDVKD. Trimming removed 5 bases at V and 1 base at J, with 11 bases between. This CDR3 spans 15 amino acids.